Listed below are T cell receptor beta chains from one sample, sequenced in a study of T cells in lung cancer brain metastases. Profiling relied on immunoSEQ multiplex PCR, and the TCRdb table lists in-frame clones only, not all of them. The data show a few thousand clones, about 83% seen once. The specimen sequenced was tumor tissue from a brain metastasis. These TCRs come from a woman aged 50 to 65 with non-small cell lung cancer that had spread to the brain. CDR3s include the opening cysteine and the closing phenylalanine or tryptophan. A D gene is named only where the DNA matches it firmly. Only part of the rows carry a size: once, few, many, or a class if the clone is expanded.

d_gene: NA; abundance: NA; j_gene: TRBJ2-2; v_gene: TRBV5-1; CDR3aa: CASSLTVNTGELFF; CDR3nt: TGCGCCAGCAGCTTGACGGTGAACACCGGGGAGCTGTTTTTT
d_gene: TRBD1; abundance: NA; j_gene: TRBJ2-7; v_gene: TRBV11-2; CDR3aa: CASRPSGTGRYEQYF; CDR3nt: TGTGCCAGCAGACCCTCCGGGACAGGGCGCTACGAGCAGTACTTC
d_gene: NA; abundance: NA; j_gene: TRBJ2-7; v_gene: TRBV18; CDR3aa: CASSPEANEQYF; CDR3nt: TGTGCCAGCTCCCCTGAAGCCAACGAGCAGTACTTC
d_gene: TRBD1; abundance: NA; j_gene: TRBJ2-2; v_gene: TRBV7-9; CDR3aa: CASSSVPGQGNTGELFF; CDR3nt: TGTGCCAGCAGCTCGGTCCCGGGACAGGGCAACACCGGGGAGCTGTTTTTT
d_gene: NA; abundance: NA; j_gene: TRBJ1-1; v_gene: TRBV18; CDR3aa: CASSLGAEAFF; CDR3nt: TGTGCCAGCTCCCTCGGGGCTGAAGCTTTCTTT
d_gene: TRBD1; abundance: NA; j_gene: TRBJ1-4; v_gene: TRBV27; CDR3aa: CASSLVGQVEKLFF; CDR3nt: TGTGCCAGCAGTTTAGTGGGACAGGTTGAAAAACTGTTTTTT
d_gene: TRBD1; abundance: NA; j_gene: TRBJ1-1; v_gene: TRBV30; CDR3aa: CAWSARGFRTGNTEAFF; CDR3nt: TGTGCCTGGAGTGCAAGGGGGTTTCGGACAGGGAACACTGAAGCTTTCTTT
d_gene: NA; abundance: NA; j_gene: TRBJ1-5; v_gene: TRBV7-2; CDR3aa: CASSLIGVEGRNQPQHF; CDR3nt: TGTGCCAGCAGCTTAATCGGGGTGGAAGGTCGGAATCAGCCCCAGCATTTT
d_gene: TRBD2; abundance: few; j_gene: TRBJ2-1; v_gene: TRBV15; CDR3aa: CATGIWTSGYRPDEQFF; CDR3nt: TGTGCCACTGGTATCTGGACTAGCGGCTATAGACCGGATGAGCAGTTCTTC
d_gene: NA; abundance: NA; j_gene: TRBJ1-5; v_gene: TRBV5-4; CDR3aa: CASSLGGFNQPQHF; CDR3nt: TGTGCCAGCAGCTTGGGGGGATTCAATCAGCCCCAGCATTTT
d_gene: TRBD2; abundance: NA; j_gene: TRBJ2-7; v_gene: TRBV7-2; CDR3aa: CASSALAGGYEQYF; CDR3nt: TGTGCCAGCAGCGCACTAGCGGGAGGATACGAGCAGTACTTC
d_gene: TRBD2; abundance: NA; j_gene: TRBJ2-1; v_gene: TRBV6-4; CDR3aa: CASGLAGGSNEQFF; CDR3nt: TGTGCCAGCGGCTTAGCGGGAGGGTCGAATGAGCAGTTCTTC
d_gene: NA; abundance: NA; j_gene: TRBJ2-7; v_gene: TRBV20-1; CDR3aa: CSATASYEQYF; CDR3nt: TGCAGTGCTACAGCCTCCTACGAGCAGTACTTC
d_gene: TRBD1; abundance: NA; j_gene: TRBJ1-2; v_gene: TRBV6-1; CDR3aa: CASSPYRGAPVGYTF; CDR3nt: TGTGCCAGCAGTCCCTACAGGGGTGCCCCGGTAGGCTACACCTTC
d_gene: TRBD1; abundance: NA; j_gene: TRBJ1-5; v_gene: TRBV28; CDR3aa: CASRGQGPNQPQHF; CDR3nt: TGTGCCAGCAGGGGACAGGGTCCTAATCAGCCCCAGCATTTT
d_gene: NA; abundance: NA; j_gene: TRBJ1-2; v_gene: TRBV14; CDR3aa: CASKAVDGYTF; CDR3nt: TGTGCCAGCAAGGCAGTCGATGGCTACACCTTC
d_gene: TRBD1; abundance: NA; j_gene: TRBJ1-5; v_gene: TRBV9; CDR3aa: CASSAGQAGQPQHF; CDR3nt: TGTGCCAGCAGCGCCGGACAGGCCGGTCAGCCCCAGCATTTT
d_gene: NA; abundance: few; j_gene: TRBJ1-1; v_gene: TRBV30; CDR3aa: CAWSVGGYTEAFF; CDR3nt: TGTGCCTGGAGTGTCGGGGGGTACACTGAAGCTTTCTTT
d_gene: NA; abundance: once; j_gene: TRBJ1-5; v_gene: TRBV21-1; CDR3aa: CASSPTGTGDRRKPQHF; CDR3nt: TGTGCCAGCAGCCCCACCGGGACAGGGGACAGGAGGAAGCCCCAGCATTTT
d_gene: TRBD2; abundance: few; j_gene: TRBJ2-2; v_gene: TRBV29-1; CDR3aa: CSGGTSGGTGELFF; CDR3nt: TGCAGCGGGGGGACTAGCGGGGGCACCGGGGAGCTGTTTTTT
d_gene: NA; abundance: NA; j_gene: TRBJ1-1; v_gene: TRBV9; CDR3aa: CASSVDLNTEAFF; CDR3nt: TGTGCCAGCAGCGTAGATTTGAACACTGAAGCTTTCTTT
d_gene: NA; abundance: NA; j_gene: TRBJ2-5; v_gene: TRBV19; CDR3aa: CASSPPGLETQYF; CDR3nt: TGTGCCAGTAGCCCACCGGGACTTGAGACCCAGTACTTC
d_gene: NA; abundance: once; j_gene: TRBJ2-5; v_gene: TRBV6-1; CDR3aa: CASSEEGVGWETQYF; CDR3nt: TGTGCCAGCAGTGAAGAGGGCGTTGGATGGGAGACCCAGTACTTC
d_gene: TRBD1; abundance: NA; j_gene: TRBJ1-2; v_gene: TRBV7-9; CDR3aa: CASSLGDRGRTF; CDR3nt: TGTGCCAGCAGCTTAGGGGACAGGGGACGCACCTTC
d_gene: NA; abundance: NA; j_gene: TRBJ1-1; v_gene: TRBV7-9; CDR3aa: CASRESHTEAFF; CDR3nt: TGTGCCAGCAGGGAGTCCCACACTGAAGCTTTCTTT
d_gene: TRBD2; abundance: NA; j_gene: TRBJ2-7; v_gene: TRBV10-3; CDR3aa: CAISESVGGYEQYF; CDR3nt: TGTGCCATCAGTGAGTCCGTGGGAGGGTACGAGCAGTACTTC
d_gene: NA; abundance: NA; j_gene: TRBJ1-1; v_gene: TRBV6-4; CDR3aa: CASSSPDPGRTEAFF; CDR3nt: TGTGCCAGCAGTTCACCGGACCCGGGCCGGACTGAAGCTTTCTTT
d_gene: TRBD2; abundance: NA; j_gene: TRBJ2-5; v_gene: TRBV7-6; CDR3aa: CASSLGLAEGGETQYF; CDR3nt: TGTGCCAGCAGCTTGGGACTAGCGGAGGGGGGGGAGACCCAGTACTTC
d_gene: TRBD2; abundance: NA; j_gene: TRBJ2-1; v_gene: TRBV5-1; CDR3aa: CASSHASGRALGFF; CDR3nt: TGCGCCAGCAGCCACGCTAGCGGGAGGGCCCTGGGGTTCTTC
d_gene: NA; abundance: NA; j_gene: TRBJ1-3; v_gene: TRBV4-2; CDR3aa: CASSQELSRKKTSPWGNTIYF; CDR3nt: TGTGCCAGCAGCCAAGAGTTGTCACGGAAGAAAACCTCTCCGTGGGGAAACACCATATATTTT
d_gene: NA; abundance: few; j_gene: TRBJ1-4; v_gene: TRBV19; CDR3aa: CASSNIDRGEKLFF; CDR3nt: TGTGCCAGTAGTAATATTGACCGCGGGGAAAAACTGTTTTTT
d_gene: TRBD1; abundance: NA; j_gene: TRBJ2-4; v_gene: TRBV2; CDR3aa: CASRSGTGDANIQYF; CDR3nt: TGTGCCAGCAGGTCCGGGACAGGGGACGCAAACATTCAGTACTTC
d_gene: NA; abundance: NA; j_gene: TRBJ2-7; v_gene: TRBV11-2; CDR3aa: CASSLGGVGYEQYF; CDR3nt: TGTGCCAGCAGCTTGGGGGGAGTTGGGTACGAGCAGTACTTC
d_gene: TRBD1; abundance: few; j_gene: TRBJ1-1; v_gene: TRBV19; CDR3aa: CASSSNGQENTEAFF; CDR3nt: TGTGCCAGTAGTTCAAACGGACAGGAGAACACTGAAGCTTTCTTT
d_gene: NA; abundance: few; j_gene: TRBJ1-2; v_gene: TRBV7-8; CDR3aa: CASTPERFNYGYTF; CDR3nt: TGTGCCAGCACCCCCGAGCGGTTTAACTATGGCTACACCTTC
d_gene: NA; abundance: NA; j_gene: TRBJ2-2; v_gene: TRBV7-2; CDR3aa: CASSVYTGTGELFF; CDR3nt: TGTGCCAGCAGCGTCTACACGGGGACCGGGGAGCTGTTTTTT
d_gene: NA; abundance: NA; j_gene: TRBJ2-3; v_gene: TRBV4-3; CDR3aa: CASSQERRTSTDTQYF; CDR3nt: TGCGCCAGCAGCCAAGAAAGACGGACTAGCACAGATACGCAGTATTTT